The 3 T cell receptor beta chains below were found in one sample sequenced in a study of cytomegalovirus exposure and HLA in healthy donors. Amplification used 60 Vbeta primers and 13 Jbeta primers. Profiled with immunoSEQ multiplex PCR; TCRdb holds only in-frame clones, not every one. The repertoire holds 110,000 to 150,000 clones, approximately 82% seen once, with 1.9% in the top ten. Sample: PBMCs. All receptors derive from a woman aged 40-49 years in good health and CMV-seronegative.

The chain carries TRBV6-5 and TRBJ2-7; perhaps TRBD2 as D (5 bases). The V end lost 6 bases, the J end lost 7 bases, and 19 bases lay between the germline ends. Germline V gives CDR1 MNHEY, CDR2 SVGAGI. The CDR3 consists of 14 residues. The CDR3 DNA follows: TGTGCCAGCAGCACCACTAGTCCAATGTATGAGCAGTACTTC. It codes for CASSTTSPMYEQYF.

This clone came up a few times. V gene TRBV5-4 combines with J gene TRBJ1-2, with 8 bases identical to TRBD1. The CDR3 length is 16 residues. Losses at the gene ends were 4 bases for V and 6 bases for J; bases not matched to a gene: 14. Germline V gene lookup returns CDR1 SGHNT and CDR2 YYREEE (reference sequence). CDR3 nucleotides: TGTGCCAGCAGCCCACATACCGGGACAGGTGCCGATGGCTACACCTTC. Amino acids: CASSPHTGTGADGYTF.

The CDR3 bases are TGTGCCAGCAGTGACTCCGGACAGACCTCCTACAATGAGCAGTTCTTC. Translated: CASSDSGQTSYNEQFF. The chain uses TRBV6-4 and TRBJ2-1, with D possibly being TRBD1 (6 bases). The CDR3 runs 16 residues. Germline V gene sequence: CDR1 MRHNA, CDR2 SNTAGT. Trimming took off 0 bases at V and 0 bases at J, with 9 bases between the two ends.